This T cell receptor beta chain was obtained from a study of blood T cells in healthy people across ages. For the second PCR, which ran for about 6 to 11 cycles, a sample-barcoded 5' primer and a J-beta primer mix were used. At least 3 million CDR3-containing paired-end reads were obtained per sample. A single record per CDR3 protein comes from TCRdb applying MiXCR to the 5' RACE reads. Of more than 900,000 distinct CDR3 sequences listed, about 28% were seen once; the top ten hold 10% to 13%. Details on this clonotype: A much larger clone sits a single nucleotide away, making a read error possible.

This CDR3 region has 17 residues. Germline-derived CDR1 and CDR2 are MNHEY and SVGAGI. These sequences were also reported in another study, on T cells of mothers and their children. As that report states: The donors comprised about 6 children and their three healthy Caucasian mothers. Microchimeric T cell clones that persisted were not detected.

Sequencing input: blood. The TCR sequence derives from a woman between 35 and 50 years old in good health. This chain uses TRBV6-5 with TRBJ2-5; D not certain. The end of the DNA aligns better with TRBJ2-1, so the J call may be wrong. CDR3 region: CASSYSWESNFQETQFF. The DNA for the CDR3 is TGTGCCAGCAGTTACTCTTGGGAAAGTAACTTCCAAGAGACCCAGTTCTTC.